The clone carrying this TCR beta chain was counted a few times. Noted time point: blood at routine non-recurrence follow-up after resection. Extraction of whole RNA from tumor, nontumor lung or frozen PBMC preceded unsorted sequencing. Individually, TCR cDNA molecules were each labelled with a unique molecular identifier. TCRdb re-analysed the 5' RACE reads in MiXCR, keeping a single row per CDR3 protein. The sample has some 46,000 distinct CDR3 sequences, 12% seen once. This specimen comes from a study of spatial heterogeneity in lung cancer. There are 16 residues in the CDR3. Germline CDR1 and CDR2: KGHSH and LQKENI. Trimming removed 1 base at V and 2 bases at J, with 12 bases between.

The genes are TRBV18 and TRBJ2-1, with TRBD1 as a possible D gene (6 bases). Sequencing was performed on PBMCs, taken at follow-up. The TCR sequence derives from a male donor with early-stage non-small cell lung cancer. CDR3 in DNA: TGTGCCAGCTCACCACTCAGGGGCGACACCTACAATGAGCAGTTCTTC. Translation: CASSPLRGDTYNEQFF.